This T cell receptor beta chain was found in a study of T cell responses to AZD1222 COVID-19 vaccine. This clone was observed a single time. Germline CDR1 is MNHEY and CDR2 is SVGAGI. V was shortened by 6 bases and J by 2 bases, with 17 bases between the two germline ends. This CDR3 region has 15 residues. Method: immunoSEQ multiplex PCR; TCRdb's copy keeps in-frame clones and lacks some. The table records 130,000 or so clones, approximately 95% of them present only once. This material consisted of peripheral blood, taken on day 0 of MenACWY control vaccination. The receptor's source is an adult in good health. The chain has TRBV6-5 and TRBJ2-7; D may match TRBD1 or TRBD2 (5 bases each). The CDR3 region is CASRGSGASTYEQYF. CDR3 DNA: TGTGCCAGCAGAGGGTCCGGGGCTTCGACCTACGAGCAGTACTTC.